This TCR beta chain was profiled in a study of PD-1 blockade in mismatch repair-deficient tumors. Findings and limits, study-wide: Rapid post-treatment expansion, then contraction, generally preceding radiologic response, marked tumor-resident clones.

TCR sequencing covered three patients who responded to pembrolizumab. Details on this clone: What it binds is not known.

The CDR3 runs 15 residues. Germline V gives CDR1 SEHNR, CDR2 FQNEAQ (reference sequence). V trimming: 6 bases; J trimming: 4 bases; junction bases outside the gene matches: 7. Assay: immunoSEQ multiplex PCR; the TCRdb copy retains only in-frame clones and omits some. This table has around 23,000 clones, 83% appearing once. Sequencing used peripheral blood, obtained 12 weeks after starting pembrolizumab. V usage is TRBV7-9 and J usage is TRBJ2-1; 9 nucleotides match TRBD2. This TCR came from an adult with mismatch repair-deficient cancer. This chain's CDR3 is CASRRAAGGYNEQFF. DNA for the CDR3: TGTGCCAGCAGAAGAGCTGCGGGAGGGTACAATGAGCAGTTCTTC.